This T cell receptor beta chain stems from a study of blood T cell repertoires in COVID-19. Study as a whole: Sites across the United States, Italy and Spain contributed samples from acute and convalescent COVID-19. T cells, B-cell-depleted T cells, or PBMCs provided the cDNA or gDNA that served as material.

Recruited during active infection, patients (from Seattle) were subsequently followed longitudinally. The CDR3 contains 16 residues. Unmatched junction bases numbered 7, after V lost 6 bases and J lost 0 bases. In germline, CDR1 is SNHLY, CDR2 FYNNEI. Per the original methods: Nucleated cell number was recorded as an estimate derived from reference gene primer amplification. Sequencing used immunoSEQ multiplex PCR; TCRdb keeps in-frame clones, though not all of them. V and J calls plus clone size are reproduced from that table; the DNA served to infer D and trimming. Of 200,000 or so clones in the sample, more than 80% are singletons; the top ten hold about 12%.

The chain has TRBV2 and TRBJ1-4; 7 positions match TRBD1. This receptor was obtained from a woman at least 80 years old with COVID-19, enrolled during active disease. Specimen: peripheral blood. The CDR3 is CASRADRRATNEKLFF. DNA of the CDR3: TGTGCCAGCAGGGCGGACAGGAGAGCAACTAATGAAAAACTGTTTTTT.